The T cell receptor (beta chain) under discussion was sequenced for a study of T cell repertoires in cytomegalovirus infection. TCRdb fed the reads into MiXCR, producing one record per CDR3 protein. This sample has hundreds of thousands of distinct CDR3 sequences, with 9.6% found just once. This clonotype was recorded many times. The CDR3 has 14 residues. Germline CDR1 SEHNR, CDR2 FQNEAQ (reference sequence). V was pared by 5 bases and J by 7 bases, with 17 bases between. J is TRBJ1-1 and V is TRBV7-9; TRBD1 might be the D (5 bases). Sequenced: PBMCs. The TCR sequence derives from a human donor in good health (CMV status not recorded). Some clones in this sample may be carry-over from other donors' samples. CDR3 bases: TGTGCCAGCAGCCCCCGTGGGGGAGCCCATGAAGCTTTCTTT. The encoded protein is CASSPRGGAHEAFF.